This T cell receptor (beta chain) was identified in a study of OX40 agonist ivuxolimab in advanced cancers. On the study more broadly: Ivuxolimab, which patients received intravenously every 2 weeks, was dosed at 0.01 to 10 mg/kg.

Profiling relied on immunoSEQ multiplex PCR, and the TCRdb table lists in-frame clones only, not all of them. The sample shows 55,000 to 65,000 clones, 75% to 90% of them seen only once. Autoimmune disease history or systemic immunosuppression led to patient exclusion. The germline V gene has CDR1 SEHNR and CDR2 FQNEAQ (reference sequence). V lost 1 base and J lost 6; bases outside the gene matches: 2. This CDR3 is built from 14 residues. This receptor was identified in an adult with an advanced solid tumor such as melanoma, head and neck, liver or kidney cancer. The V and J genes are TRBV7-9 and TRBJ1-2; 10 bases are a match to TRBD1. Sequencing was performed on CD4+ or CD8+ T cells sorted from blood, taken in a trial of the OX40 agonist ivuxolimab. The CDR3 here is CASSLVGTGDGYTF. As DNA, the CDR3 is TGTGCCAGCAGCTTAGTTGGGACAGGGGATGGCTACACCTTC. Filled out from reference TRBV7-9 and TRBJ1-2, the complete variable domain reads DTGVSQNPRHKITKRGQNVTFRCDPISEHNRLYWYRQTLGQGPEFLTYFQNEAQLEKSRLLSDRFSAERPKGSFSTLEIQRTEQGDSAMYLCASSLVGTGDGYTFGSGTRLTVV.